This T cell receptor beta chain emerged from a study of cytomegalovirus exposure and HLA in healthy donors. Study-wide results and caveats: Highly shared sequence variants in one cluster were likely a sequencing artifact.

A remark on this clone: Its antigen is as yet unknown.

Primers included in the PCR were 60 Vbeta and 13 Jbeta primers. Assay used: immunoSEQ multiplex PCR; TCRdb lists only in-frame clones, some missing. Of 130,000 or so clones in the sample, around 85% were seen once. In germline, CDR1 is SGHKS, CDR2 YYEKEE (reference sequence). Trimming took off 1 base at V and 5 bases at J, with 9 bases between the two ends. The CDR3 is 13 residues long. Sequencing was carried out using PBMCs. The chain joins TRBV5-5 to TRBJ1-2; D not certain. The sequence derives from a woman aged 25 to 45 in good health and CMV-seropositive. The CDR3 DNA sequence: TGTGCCAGCAGCTTGCCCTCTATGTATGGCTACACCTTC. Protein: CASSLPSMYGYTF.